This TCR beta chain is from a study of cytomegalovirus exposure and HLA in healthy donors. Points from the study as a whole: Near-uniform donor sequencing depth was presumed by presence/absence analyses. The study reported that TCR beta sequences accurately predicted HLA-A and HLA-B alleles in most subjects. Rarity marked most TCR sequences, yet some public TCRs occurred in many donors. Reportedly, cytomegalovirus status was diagnosed with high sensitivity and specificity.

Trimming removed 1 base from V and 7 bases from J, with 10 bases in between. Germline CDR1 SGHAT, CDR2 FQDESV (reference sequence). The CDR3 loop spans 14 amino acids. Primers for the PCR totalled 60 Vbeta and 13 Jbeta. TCRdb's table, derived via immunoSEQ multiplex PCR, lists solely in-frame clones and lacks some. The repertoire holds 250,000 to 350,000 clones, with around 86% as singletons. Turning to this clone: The antigen remains undetermined.

V and J are TRBV11-1 and TRBJ2-2; D ambiguous. This TCR was recovered from a man between 35 and 55 years old in good health and CMV-seropositive. The specimen sequenced was PBMCs. As DNA, the CDR3 is TGTGCCAGCAGCTTAGTGAGAGGTGTCGGGGAGCTGTTTTTT. It encodes CASSLVRGVGELFF.